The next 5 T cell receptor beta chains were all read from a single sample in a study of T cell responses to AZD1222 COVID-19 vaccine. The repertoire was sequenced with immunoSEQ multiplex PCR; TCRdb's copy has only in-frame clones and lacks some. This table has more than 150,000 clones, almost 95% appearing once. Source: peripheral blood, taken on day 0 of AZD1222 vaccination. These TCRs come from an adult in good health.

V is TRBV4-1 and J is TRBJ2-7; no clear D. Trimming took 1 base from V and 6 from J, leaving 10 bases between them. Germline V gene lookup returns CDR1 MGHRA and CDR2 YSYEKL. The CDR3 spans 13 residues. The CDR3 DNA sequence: TGCGCCAGCAGCCAAGTAGGGCAGGCCGAGCAGTACTTC. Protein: CASSQVGQAEQYF.

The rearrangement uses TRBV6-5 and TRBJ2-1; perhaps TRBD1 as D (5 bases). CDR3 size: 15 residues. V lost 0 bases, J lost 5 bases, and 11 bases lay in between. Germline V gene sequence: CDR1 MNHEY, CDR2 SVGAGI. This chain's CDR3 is CASSYSMQGHNEQFF. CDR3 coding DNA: TGTGCCAGCAGTTACTCGATGCAGGGCCACAATGAGCAGTTCTTC.

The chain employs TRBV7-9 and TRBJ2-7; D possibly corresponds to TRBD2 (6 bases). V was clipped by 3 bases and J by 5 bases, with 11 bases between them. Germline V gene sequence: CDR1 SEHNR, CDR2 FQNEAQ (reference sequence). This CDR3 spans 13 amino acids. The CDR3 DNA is TGTGCCAGCAGCTTCGGCGGGGCCCACGAGCAGTACTTC. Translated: CASSFGGAHEQYF.

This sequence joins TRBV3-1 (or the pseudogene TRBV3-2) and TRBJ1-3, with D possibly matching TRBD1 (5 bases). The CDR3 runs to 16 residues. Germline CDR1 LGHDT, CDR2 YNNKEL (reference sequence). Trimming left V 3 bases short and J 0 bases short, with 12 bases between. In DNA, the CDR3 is TGTGCCAGCAGCCACCATAGACAGAGCTCTGGAAACACCATATATTTT. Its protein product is CASSHHRQSSGNTIYF.

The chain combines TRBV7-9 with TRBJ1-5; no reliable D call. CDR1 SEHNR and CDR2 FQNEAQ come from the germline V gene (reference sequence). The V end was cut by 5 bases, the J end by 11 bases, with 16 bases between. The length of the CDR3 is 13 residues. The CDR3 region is CASSSRTSGAQHF. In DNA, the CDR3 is TGTGCCAGCAGCAGTCGCACTTCCGGAGCCCAGCATTTT.